The 6 T cell receptor beta chains below were found in one sample sequenced in a study of T cells in Graves' hyperthyroidism and ophthalmopathy. Using RNA transcripts as the source, TCR beta CDR3 regions were amplified. HTBI primers drove first-round RT-PCR of the TCR CDR3. From the multiplex PCR reads, TCRdb called clonotypes with MiXCR, one entry per CDR3 protein. The sample gives about 290,000 distinct CDR3 sequences, around 19% of which show up once; about 40% is in the top ten. Sequencing was performed on blood. The receptors stem from a man in his forties or fifties with Graves' ophthalmopathy.

This clonotype was recorded a few times. This chain uses TRBV6-1 with TRBJ1-1; no reliable D call. The V and J ends lost 8 bases and 1 base respectively, with 11 bases between them. The length of the CDR3 is 13 residues. Germline CDR1 and CDR2: MNHNS and SASEGT. In nucleotides, the CDR3 is TGTGCCAGCGGTAGAGCTTCGAACACTGAAGCTTTCTTT. Protein product: CASGRASNTEAFF.

This clonotype was seen repeatedly, ten times or more. The chain recombines TRBV7-9 with TRBJ2-3; 7 bases map to TRBD2. After removal of 2 bases from V and 2 bases from J, the junction contained 7 bases not matched to a gene. Germline CDR1 and CDR2: SEHNR and FQNEAQ (reference sequence). The CDR3 runs 16 residues. CDR3 amino acids: CASSLTSGGFTDTQYF. CDR3 nucleotides: TGTGCCAGCAGCTTAACTTCGGGAGGCTTCACAGATACGCAGTATTTT.

In its sample, this clonotype was seen many times. The chain links TRBV2 to TRBJ1-1; D is ambiguous. The V gene's germline CDR1 is SNHLY and CDR2 FYNNEI. V lost 5 bases to trimming and J lost 4 bases, with 14 bases between them. This CDR3 is 14 amino acids long. The CDR3 is CASSTGRTGTEAFF. The CDR3 nucleotides read TGTGCCAGCAGTACCGGACGGACGGGCACTGAAGCTTTCTTT.

The chain is built from TRBV5-1 and TRBJ2-5; no reliable D call. V lost 4 bases to trimming and J lost 3 bases, with 7 bases between them. Germline V gene sequence: CDR1 SGHRS, CDR2 YFSETQ. CDR3 length equals 12 residues. CDR3 DNA sequence: TGCGCCAGCAGCCCGCCTGAAGAGACCCAGTACTTC. As protein: CASSPPEETQYF.

This clonotype was recorded many times. The chain recombines TRBV3-1 with TRBJ2-3, with D tentatively TRBD1 (6 bases). CDR3 length: 15 amino acids. Germline V CDR1 and CDR2: LGHDT, YNNKEL (reference sequence). The V gene lost 2 bases and the J gene lost 4 bases, with 13 bases spanning the gap. The CDR3 reads CASSQRTPGADTQYF. The CDR3 DNA sequence: TGTGCCAGCAGCCAAAGGACCCCAGGGGCAGATACGCAGTATTTT.

This clonotype has ten or more counts. CDR3 coding DNA: TGTGCCAGCAGCTTGTGGGGGGCTAGCGGGAGGGCCGGGGCAGATACGCAGTATTTT. This gives the protein CASSLWGASGRAGADTQYF. The rearrangement joins TRBV11-2 to TRBJ2-3; 12 nucleotides agree with TRBD2. The CDR3 spans 19 residues. Germline CDR1 and CDR2: SGHAT and FQNNGV. With V trimmed by 3 bases and J by 4 bases, 14 bases remained unmatched.